This T cell receptor beta chain originates from a study of shared clonotypes between healthy human individuals. Regarding the study as a whole: Generation probabilities of non-shared clonotypes were lower (relative to those shared by all four donors).

Profiled with immunoSEQ multiplex PCR; TCRdb holds only in-frame clones, not every one. The data show some 2 million clones, 85% to 95% seen once. Turning to this clone: No antigen is known for it.

The sample consisted of naive CD4+ T cells sorted from blood. As for subset: CD45RA+ positively selected. The receptor comes from a man younger than 35 in good health.

This CDR3 reads CASSARARGTGELFF. As DNA, the CDR3 is TGTGCCAGCAGTGCTCGTGCTAGGGGAACCGGGGAGCTGTTTTTT. The chain combines TRBV2 with TRBJ2-2; D possibly corresponds to TRBD1 (5 bases). The germline CDR1 and CDR2 sequences are SNHLY and FYNNEI. Trimming pared 4 bases from V and 5 bases from J, leaving 14 bases between. The CDR3 consists of 15 residues.